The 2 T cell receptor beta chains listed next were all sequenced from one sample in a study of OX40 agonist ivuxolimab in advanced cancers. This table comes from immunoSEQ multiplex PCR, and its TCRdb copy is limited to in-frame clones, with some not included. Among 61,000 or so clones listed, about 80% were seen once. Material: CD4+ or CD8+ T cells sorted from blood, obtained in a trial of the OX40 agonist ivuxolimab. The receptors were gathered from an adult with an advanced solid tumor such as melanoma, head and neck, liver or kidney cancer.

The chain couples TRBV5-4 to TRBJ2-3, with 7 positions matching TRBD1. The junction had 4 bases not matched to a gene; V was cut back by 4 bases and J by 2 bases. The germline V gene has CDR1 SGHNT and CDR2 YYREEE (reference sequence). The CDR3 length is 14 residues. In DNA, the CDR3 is TGTGCCAGCAGCCAGGGACAGTCCACAGATACGCAGTATTTT. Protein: CASSQGQSTDTQYF.

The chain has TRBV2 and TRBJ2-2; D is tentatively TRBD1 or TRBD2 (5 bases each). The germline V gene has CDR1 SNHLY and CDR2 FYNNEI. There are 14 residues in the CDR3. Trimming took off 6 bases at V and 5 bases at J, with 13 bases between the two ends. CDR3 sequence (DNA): TGTGCCAGCAGCGCGCTTGGGGGTACCGGGGAGCTGTTTTTT. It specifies CASSALGGTGELFF. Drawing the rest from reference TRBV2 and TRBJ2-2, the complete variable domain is EPEVTQTPSHQVTQMGQEVILRCVPISNHLYFYWYRQILGQKVEFLVSFYNNEISEKSEIFDDQFSVERPDGSNFTLKIRSTKLEDSAMYFCASSALGGTGELFFGEGSRLTVL.